The 21 T cell receptor beta chains below all came from one sample that was sequenced in a study of CD8 T cells in ankylosing spondylitis. TCRdb re-analysed the 5' RACE reads in MiXCR, keeping a single row per CDR3 protein. This repertoire shows some 38,000 distinct CDR3 sequences, about 9.4% found once; its top ten account for approximately 16%. The sequenced sample was blood, either unsorted or a sorted T cell fraction (not recorded which). The source of these receptors is a male donor with ankylosing spondylitis or in good health (not recorded which).

This clonotype appeared many times. J is TRBJ1-1 and V is TRBV11-2, with D unclear. V was pared by 5 bases and J by 0 bases, with 10 bases between. Germline V CDR1 and CDR2: SGHAT, FQNNGV. The CDR3 spans 14 residues. CDR3 sequence reads: CASSVPTLNTEAFF. CDR3 nucleotides: TGTGCCAGCAGCGTACCGACGTTGAACACTGAAGCTTTCTTT.

This clonotype is termed large. The chain uses TRBV5-5 and TRBJ2-2; TRBD2 aligns across 7 bases. The germline gives CDR1 SGHKS, CDR2 YYEKEE (reference sequence). The CDR3 totals 16 residues. J lost 6 bases, V lost 0 bases, and 8 bases had no gene match. DNA for the CDR3: TGTGCCAGCAGCTTGGCTGCGGGAGCTTATTCCGGGGAGCTGTTTTTT. It codes for CASSLAAGAYSGELFF.

The chain is built from TRBV18 and TRBJ2-1, with unresolved D. Trimming shortened V by 2 bases and J by 6 bases, and 8 bases separated the two germline ends. Per germline, CDR1 KGHSH and CDR2 LQKENI. The CDR3 loop spans 13 amino acids. The CDR3 reads CASSPDEGNEQFF. The CDR3 nucleotides are TGTGCCAGCTCACCAGATGAAGGCAATGAGCAGTTCTTC. The full variable domain, rest sourced from reference TRBV18 and TRBJ2-1, is NAGVMQNPRHLVRRRGQEARLRCSPMKGHSHVYWYRQLPEEGLKFMVYLQKENIIDESGMPKERFSAEFPKEGPSILRIQQVVRGDSAAYFCASSPDEGNEQFFGPGTRLTVL.

At least ten counts were recorded for this clonotype. This rearrangement joins TRBV23-1 to TRBJ2-7; D may be TRBD1 (7 bases). TRBV23-1 is given ORF status, its function remaining uncertain. Trimming left V 3 bases short and J 0 bases short, with 27 bases between. This CDR3 spans 20 amino acids. As DNA, the CDR3 is TGCGCCAGCAGTCACTATACCAGGGGGAGAAGTCTAGCGTTCTCCTACGAGCAGTACTTC. This gives the protein CASSHYTRGRSLAFSYEQYF.

In this sample, this clonotype is medium-sized. The V and J genes are TRBV10-3 and TRBJ2-2, with D perhaps matching TRBD1 (5 bases). Looked up from germline, CDR1 is ENHRY and CDR2 is SYGVKD. This CDR3 contains 15 residues. Deletions cut 6 bases from V and 4 bases from J, with 15 bases between. The CDR3 bases are TGTGCCATCAGCACCCCCGACAGTACCACCGGGGAGCTGTTTTTT. Its protein product is CAISTPDSTTGELFF.

The table lists this clonotype with many counts. The chain joins TRBV5-1 to TRBJ2-1; D not certain. Trimming took 6 bases from V and 1 from J, leaving 11 bases between them. The CDR3 runs to 14 residues. Germline CDR1 SGHRS, CDR2 YFSETQ. CDR3 sequence: CASTRVGSYNEQFF. CDR3 coding DNA: TGCGCCAGCACCCGGGTTGGGTCCTACAATGAGCAGTTCTTC.

This clonotype was observed many times. This rearrangement joins TRBV12-3 or TRBV12-4 to TRBJ2-7; 10 nucleotides line up with TRBD2. The CDR3 runs 14 residues. With V trimmed by 5 bases and J by 6 bases, 7 bases remained unmatched. As DNA, the CDR3 is TGTGCCAGCAGTCCCCTAGCGGGAGTGGCCGAGCAGTACTTC. Its translation: CASSPLAGVAEQYF.

V is TRBV4-3 and J is TRBJ1-6, with a tentative D call TRBD1 (5 bases). This CDR3 region has 17 residues. The germline V gene encodes CDR1 LGHNA and CDR2 YSLEER. Trimming shortened V by 4 bases and J by 7 bases, and 20 bases separated the two germline ends. In DNA, the CDR3 is TGCGCCAGCAGCCTCAGGAGGTGGGGGTTGGGGAATTCACCCCTCCACTTT. Its protein is CASSLRRWGLGNSPLHF.

This clonotype has a count of ten or more. The CDR3 DNA sequence: TGCGCCAGCAGCCAAGATGCGGGAGACATTTACGAGCAGTACTTC. Its translation is CASSQDAGDIYEQYF. This sequence joins TRBV4-3 and TRBJ2-7; 7 positions agree with TRBD2. The CDR3 loop spans 15 amino acids. Trimming removed 0 bases from V and 4 bases from J; junction bases left unmatched: 6. The germline CDR1 and CDR2 sequences are LGHNA and YSLEER.

This clonotype has at least ten counts. The J gene is TRBJ1-1, the V gene TRBV7-2, with 7 bases that match TRBD1. Germline V CDR1 and CDR2: SGHTA, FQGNSA. V gave up 5 bases and J gave up 1 base; unmatched junction bases: 7. CDR3 length: 15 amino acids. CDR3 nucleotides: TGTGCCAGCAGCCCCATAGGGACAGAGAACACTGAAGCTTTCTTT. As protein: CASSPIGTENTEAFF.

Comment on this clonotype: An end of the junction does not agree with germline; a read error may underlie this. This sequence joins TRBV27 and TRBJ2-2; 11 bases match TRBD2. The CDR3 sequence is 14 residues long. Germline V gives CDR1 MNHEY, CDR2 SMNVEV (reference sequence). The CDR3 region is CAGRTSGYTGEMFF. The CDR3 region has the DNA TGTGCCGGCCGGACTAGCGGGTACACCGGGGAGATGTTTTTT.

This clonotype was found many times. V usage is TRBV6-9 and J usage is TRBJ2-5; 7 bases are shared with TRBD2. V lost 7 bases and J lost 2; bases outside the gene matches: 16. This CDR3 is built from 17 residues. Germline values: CDR1 MNHGY, CDR2 SVAAGI. The CDR3 protein is CASKTRELGTKQETQYF. Written as DNA, the CDR3 is TGTGCCAGCAAAACCCGCGAACTCGGGACTAAACAAGAGACCCAGTACTTC.

This clonotype was counted many times. The rearrangement uses TRBV28 and TRBJ2-7; D could derive from TRBD1 or TRBD2 (5 bases each). Trimming stripped 5 bases from V and 3 bases from J, with 17 bases between. Germline CDR1 is MDHEN and CDR2 is SYDVKM. This CDR3 region has 15 residues. CDR3 loop: CASSGAGTGNYEQYF. In DNA, the CDR3 is TGTGCCAGCAGTGGCGCCGGGACGGGTAACTACGAGCAGTACTTC.

This clonotype has ten or more counts. This chain connects TRBV3-1 to TRBJ2-7; 8 bases map to TRBD1. Germline CDR1 LGHDT, CDR2 YNNKEL (reference sequence). The J segment lost 2 bases and the V segment lost 8 bases, leaving 2 bases of the junction unmatched. The CDR3 contains 12 residues. The CDR3 protein is CASAQGAYEQYF. CDR3 nucleotides: TGTGCCAGCGCACAGGGGGCCTACGAGCAGTACTTC.

The table lists this clonotype with many counts. V and J are TRBV7-2 and TRBJ2-1; TRBD2 might be the D (6 bases). Germline V gene sequence: CDR1 SGHTA, CDR2 FQGNSA. V shed 3 bases and J shed 1 base, with 13 bases lying between them. The CDR3 spans 16 residues. This CDR3 is CASSFFGSISYNEQFF. In DNA, the CDR3 is TGTGCCAGCAGCTTTTTCGGGAGCATATCCTACAATGAGCAGTTCTTC.

The chain links TRBV9 to TRBJ2-7, with TRBD1 matching 8 bases. Per the germline V gene, CDR1 is SGDLS and CDR2 is YYNGEE. V lost 3 bases and J lost 3; bases outside the gene matches: 2. The CDR3 is 13 amino acids. CDR3 sequence reads: CASSAGTGYEQYF. CDR3 nucleotides: TGTGCCAGCAGCGCCGGGACAGGCTACGAGCAGTACTTC.

This clonotype was seen ten or more times. The chain is built from TRBV5-1 and TRBJ2-1; no firm D call. CDR3 size: 14 residues. V lost 3 bases to trimming and J lost 6 bases, with 13 bases between them. Germline CDR1 and CDR2: SGHRS and YFSETQ. CDR3 coding DNA: TGCGCCAGCAGCTCCGACAACATACTCAATGAGCAGTTCTTC. Protein: CASSSDNILNEQFF.

This clonotype was counted at least ten times. The chain uses TRBV15 and TRBJ2-7, with 10 bases aligning to TRBD1. The CDR3 runs 15 residues. CDR1 is LNHNV and CDR2 is YYDKDF in the germline V gene (reference sequence). Trimming took 2 bases from V and 4 from J; bases not matched to a gene: 5. CDR3 nucleotide sequence: TGTGCCACCAGCAGACCTCCGGGACAGGGGTACGAGCAGTACTTC. It yields the protein CATSRPPGQGYEQYF.

This clonotype was seen repeatedly, ten times or more. The chain joins TRBV7-8 to TRBJ2-7; 9 bases map to TRBD2. Unmatched junction bases numbered 15, after V lost 6 bases and J lost 3 bases. The CDR3 is made up of 17 amino acids. Germline CDR1 SGHVS, CDR2 FQNEAQ. In nucleotides, the CDR3 is TGTGCCAGCAGGTCTATACTAGCGGGCACTGAGAACTACGAGCAGTACTTC. This encodes CASRSILAGTENYEQYF.

This clonotype was counted ten times or more. This CDR3 reads CATSDPGQENTDTQYF. The CDR3 DNA follows: TGTGCCACCAGTGACCCGGGACAGGAAAACACAGATACGCAGTATTTT. This chain connects TRBV24-1 to TRBJ2-3, with 8 bases matching TRBD1. Germline CDR1 is KGHDR and CDR2 is SFDVKD. The CDR3 is 16 residues long. The V gene end was trimmed by 4 bases and the J gene end by 2 bases; junction bases not matched to a gene: 7.

At least ten counts were recorded for this clonotype. The chain couples TRBV5-5 to TRBJ2-7; 10 positions agree with TRBD1. The V and J ends lost 4 bases and 0 bases, in that order; junction bases with no gene match: 4. Germline V gene sequence: CDR1 SGHKS, CDR2 YYEKEE (reference sequence). The CDR3 runs 15 residues. The CDR3 sequence is CASSPGQGNSYEQYF. The CDR3, as DNA: TGTGCCAGCAGCCCGGGACAGGGGAACTCCTACGAGCAGTACTTC.